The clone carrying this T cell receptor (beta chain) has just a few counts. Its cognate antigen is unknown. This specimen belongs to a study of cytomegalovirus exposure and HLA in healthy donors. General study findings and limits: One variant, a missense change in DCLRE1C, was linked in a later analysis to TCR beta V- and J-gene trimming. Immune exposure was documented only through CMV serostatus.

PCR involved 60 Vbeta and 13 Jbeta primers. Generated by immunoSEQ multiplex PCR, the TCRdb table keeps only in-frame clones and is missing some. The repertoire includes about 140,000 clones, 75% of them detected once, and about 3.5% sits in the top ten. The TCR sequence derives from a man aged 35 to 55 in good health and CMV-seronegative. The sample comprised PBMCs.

The CDR3 is CASSLKQGVRAFF. In DNA form, the CDR3 reads TGTGCCAGCAGTTTAAAACAGGGTGTGCGGGCTTTCTTT. The chain is built from TRBV27 and TRBJ1-1; weak D call: TRBD1 (6 bases). Germline V gene lookup returns CDR1 MNHEY and CDR2 SMNVEV (reference sequence). This CDR3 is built from 13 residues. Trimming stripped 2 bases from V and 11 bases from J, with 15 bases between.